Each of the 20 T cell receptor beta chains below was sequenced from the same sample in a study of T cell responses to AZD1222 COVID-19 vaccine. The method was immunoSEQ multiplex PCR; TCRdb's version includes in-frame clones alone and lacks a portion of them. The sample records 250,000 to 300,000 clones, 85% to 95% being singletons. The starting material was peripheral blood, obtained 28 days after the second AZD1222 dose. Receptors were obtained from an adult who received the AZD1222 COVID-19 vaccine.

V and J are TRBV2 and TRBJ2-7; the D is unclear. The CDR3 loop spans 14 amino acids. Germline V lookup: CDR1 SNHLY, CDR2 FYNNEI. The V and J ends lost 0 bases and 5 bases respectively, with 11 bases between them. CDR3 coding DNA: TGTGCCAGCAGTGAAGCGTTCCCTTCCGACGAGCAGTACTTC. This gives the protein CASSEAFPSDEQYF. Filled out from reference TRBV2 and TRBJ2-7, the complete variable domain reads EPEVTQTPSHQVTQMGQEVILRCVPISNHLYFYWYRQILGQKVEFLVSFYNNEISEKSEIFDDQFSVERPDGSNFTLKIRSTKLEDSAMYFCASSEAFPSDEQYFGPGTRLTVT.

As DNA, the CDR3 is TGCGCCAGCAGCTTGTTTGACGGAAGCTCTGGAAACACCATATATTTT. Protein: CASSLFDGSSGNTIYF. The rearrangement uses TRBV5-1 and TRBJ1-3; no clear D. The length of the CDR3 is 16 residues. Germline CDR1 reads SGHRS; CDR2 reads YFSETQ. The V end was cut by 1 base, the J end by 0 bases, with 11 bases between.

This chain joins TRBV4-2 and TRBJ2-3, with 7 positions matching TRBD1. Germline V lookup: CDR1 LGHNA, CDR2 YNFKEQ. Trimming took 1 base from V and 1 from J; bases not matched to a gene: 5. The CDR3 spans 16 residues. The CDR3 nucleotides read TGTGCCAGCAGCCAAGGAGCGCAGGGGGGCACAGATACGCAGTATTTT. It yields the protein CASSQGAQGGTDTQYF.

The chain is built from TRBV7-2 and TRBJ2-1, with TRBD2 identical over 7 bases. The germline V gene has CDR1 SGHTA and CDR2 FQGNSA. J was trimmed by 12 bases and V by 1 base; bases with no gene match: 9. The CDR3 covers 14 residues. DNA for the CDR3: TGTGCCAGCAGCTTAGAGCCCCCCGCGGGAGCGCAGTTCTTC. It codes for CASSLEPPAGAQFF.

A single count supports this clone. The V call is TRBV27, the J call TRBJ2-1, with 13 bases that match TRBD2. The V gene's germline CDR1 is MNHEY and CDR2 SMNVEV (reference sequence). The V gene end was trimmed by 3 bases and the J gene end by 2 bases; junction bases not matched to a gene: 10. This CDR3 spans 19 amino acids. CDR3 nucleotides: TGTGCCAGCAGTTTCCGGACTAGCGGGAGTAGCCCCCCCTACAATGAGCAGTTCTTC. Translation gives CASSFRTSGSSPPYNEQFF.

The chain has TRBV3-1 (or the pseudogene TRBV3-2) and TRBJ1-1; 9 positions agree with TRBD1. The CDR3 spans 14 residues. Unmatched junction bases numbered 9, after V lost 8 bases and J lost 5 bases. Germline CDR1 is LGHDT and CDR2 is YNNKEL (reference sequence). DNA of the CDR3: TGTGCCAGCCGAAGGACAGGGGTAGGGACTGAAGCTTTCTTT. Translating it yields CASRRTGVGTEAFF.

The chain carries TRBV27 and TRBJ1-5; TRBD1 agrees at 8 bases. Germline loops: CDR1 MNHEY, CDR2 SMNVEV (reference sequence). The CDR3 is 15 amino acids. V trimming: 8 bases; J trimming: 2 bases; junction bases outside the gene matches: 8. The CDR3 loop is CASSHRGSGNQPQHF. The CDR3 DNA reads TGTGCCAGCTCCCACAGGGGGTCGGGCAATCAGCCCCAGCATTTT.

The chain couples TRBV28 to TRBJ2-1; a possible D gene is TRBD2 (5 bases). The CDR3 has 14 amino acids. Trimming stripped 3 bases from V and 6 bases from J, with 12 bases between. The V gene's germline CDR1 is MDHEN and CDR2 SYDVKM. CDR3 nucleotides: TGTGCCAGCAGTTTTCGGAGGAGAATCAATGAGCAGTTCTTC. It is translated as CASSFRRRINEQFF.

The V and J genes are TRBV6-5 and TRBJ1-2; TRBD1 aligns across 7 bases. Germline V gene data show CDR1 as MNHEY and CDR2 as SVGAGI. Trimming took 7 bases from V and 2 from J; bases not matched to a gene: 10. The CDR3 runs 15 residues. The CDR3, as DNA: TGTGCCAGCAAACTCTTTCCCAGGGGGAACTATGGCTACACCTTC. Its translation is CASKLFPRGNYGYTF.

The chain couples TRBV19 to TRBJ1-2; TRBD1 agrees at 8 bases. V shed 7 bases, J shed 3 bases, and the junction held 10 bases outside the gene matches. This CDR3 has 15 residues. Germline V gives CDR1 LNHDA, CDR2 SQIVND (reference sequence). In DNA form, the CDR3 reads TGTGCCAGTACCTCTACCTTGACAGGGGACTATGGCTACACCTTC. Translated, it gives CASTSTLTGDYGYTF. The complete variable domain, with remaining parts taken from reference TRBV19 and TRBJ1-2, reads DGGITQSPKYLFRKEGQNVTLSCEQNLNHDAMYWYRQDPGQGLRLIYYSQIVNDFQKGDIAEGYSVSREKKESFPLTVTSAQKNPTAFYLCASTSTLTGDYGYTFGSGTRLTVV.

The chain carries TRBV11-3 and TRBJ2-1; TRBD2 matches 7 bases. CDR3 length equals 16 residues. Germline V gene sequence: CDR1 SGHNT, CDR2 YENEEA. V lost 5 bases to trimming and J lost 3 bases; unmatched junction nucleotides: 10. The CDR3 here is CASSQPMAGDYNEQFF. CDR3 in DNA: TGTGCCAGCAGCCAGCCGATGGCGGGGGACTACAATGAGCAGTTCTTC.

The chain carries TRBV11-2 and TRBJ1-3; tentative D call: TRBD1 (6 bases). The germline V and J ends were trimmed by 5 bases and 2 bases, with 10 bases remaining between them. The CDR3 runs 14 residues. CDR1 SGHAT and CDR2 FQNNGV come from the germline V gene. The CDR3 sequence: CASSPTGPGNTIYF. The CDR3 region has the DNA TGTGCCAGCAGCCCCACAGGGCCTGGAAACACCATATATTTT.

V and J are TRBV27 and TRBJ1-6, with 10 bases aligning to TRBD1. Trimming took 6 bases from V and 0 from J; bases not matched to a gene: 14. CDR1 and CDR2 from the germline V gene are MNHEY and SMNVEV (reference sequence). The CDR3 has 20 amino acids. CDR3 loop: CASRRYSGTGDFSYNSPLHF. For the CDR3, the DNA is TGTGCCAGCAGGCGCTACTCCGGGACAGGGGACTTCTCCTATAATTCACCCCTCCACTTT.

The V gene is TRBV7-8, the J gene TRBJ1-5; no clear D. The CDR3 has 13 amino acids. The germline V gene encodes CDR1 SGHVS and CDR2 FQNEAQ. V dropped 1 base and J dropped 5 bases, with 6 bases sitting between them. The CDR3 nucleotides read TGTGCCAGCAGCTTAGAAGGGTATCAGCCCCAGCATTTT. Translated: CASSLEGYQPQHF. Full variable domain (remainder filled in from reference TRBV7-8 and TRBJ1-5): GAGVSQSPRYKVAKRGQDVALRCDPISGHVSLFWYQQALGQGPEFLTYFQNEAQLDKSGLPSDRFFAERPEGSVSTLKIQRTQQEDSAVYLCASSLEGYQPQHFGDGTRLSIL.

This clone occurred once. The J gene is TRBJ1-3, the V gene TRBV29-1; D unresolved. Trimming took 5 bases from V and 0 from J, leaving 17 bases between them. The germline gives CDR1 SQVTM, CDR2 ANQGSEA. The CDR3 totals 16 residues. The CDR3 region is CSVRSPPQPSGNTIYF. The CDR3 region has the DNA TGCAGCGTTCGCTCCCCGCCACAACCCTCTGGAAACACCATATATTTT.

The CDR3 loop reads CASSQVTTSPLHF. The DNA for the CDR3 is TGCGCCAGCAGCCAAGTTACCACTTCACCCCTCCACTTT. V is TRBV4-1 and J is TRBJ1-6; D gene unclear. Germline CDR1 reads MGHRA; CDR2 reads YSYEKL. This CDR3 region has 13 residues. V lost 1 base to trimming and J lost 9 bases, with 7 bases between them.

The chain uses TRBV5-1 and TRBJ2-3; 7 nucleotides line up with TRBD2. Germline CDR1 is SGHRS and CDR2 is YFSETQ. The CDR3 runs to 15 residues. V shed 2 bases and J 0 bases; nucleotides not matched to a gene: 3. The CDR3 is CASSLAGPSTDTQYF. The CDR3 nucleotides are TGCGCCAGCAGCTTAGCGGGACCCAGCACAGATACGCAGTATTTT.

The V call is TRBV3-1 (or the pseudogene TRBV3-2), the J call TRBJ2-1, with D hard to call. CDR3 length equals 12 residues. The germline gives CDR1 LGHDT, CDR2 YNNKEL (reference sequence). The V end was cut by 4 bases, the J end by 10 bases, with 11 bases between. In DNA form, the CDR3 reads TGTGCCAGCAGCCCCGACACCCGCGAGCAGTTCTTC. Translating it yields CASSPDTREQFF.

The chain employs TRBV11-2 and TRBJ2-7, with D possibly TRBD2 on 6 matching bases. CDR1 is SGHAT and CDR2 is FQNNGV in the germline V gene. V was cut by 5 bases and J by 0 bases, with 14 bases left in between. The CDR3 is made up of 15 amino acids. The DNA of the CDR3 is TGTGCCAGCAGCCCCTTGGCGGGGCCCTCCTACGAGCAGTACTTC. Translating it yields CASSPLAGPSYEQYF.

The chain employs TRBV7-6 and TRBJ1-6, with TRBD1 as a possible D gene (5 bases). Germline CDR1 reads SGHVS; CDR2 reads FNYEAQ. The CDR3 sequence is 15 residues long. Trimming left V 3 bases short and J 9 bases short, with 15 bases between. The CDR3 nucleotides are TGTGCCAGCAGCTTTGGGGGGGGTCGTGGTTCACCCCTCCACTTT. This translates into CASSFGGGRGSPLHF.